The 4 T cell receptor beta chains reported below all come from one sample, sequenced in a study of CD8+ T cells in alopecia areata. RNA extraction was followed by reverse transcription into cDNA, which acted as the sequencing template. Measured with immunoSEQ multiplex PCR; TCRdb has only the in-frame clones, and not every one. The data show about 110,000 clones, over 55% seen once. The specimen was NKG2D-low CD8+ T cells sorted from blood. All receptors come from a human donor with alopecia areata.

This clone was seen only a few times. The chain uses TRBV5-4 and TRBJ1-1; 7 bases are a match to TRBD1. In germline, CDR1 is SGHNT, CDR2 YYREEE (reference sequence). J lost 1 base, V lost 1 base, and 1 base had no gene match. The CDR3 is 14 residues long. CDR3 in DNA: TGTGCCAGCAGCTTGACAGGGGCGAACACTGAAGCTTTCTTT. Translated: CASSLTGANTEAFF.

This sequence joins TRBV7-9 and TRBJ2-5; D may be TRBD2 (6 bases). The J call could be wrong; TRBJ2-7 is a better fit for the DNA end. The CDR3 is 16 amino acids. Germline loops: CDR1 SEHNR, CDR2 FQNEAQ (reference sequence). The CDR3 nucleotides are TGTGCCAGCAGCTCCAATTCTGGAGGGTCGTTCTACGAGCAGTACTTC. Protein: CASSSNSGGSFYEQYF.

The CDR3 region is CASSYLGTTTGELFF. The CDR3 coding sequence is TGTGCCAGCAGTTATCTGGGCACCACCACCGGGGAGCTGTTTTTT. The chain links TRBV6-6 to TRBJ2-2; D not certain. Between the trimmed V and J ends, which lost 3 bases and 4 bases, there was a span of 12 bases. Germline V gives CDR1 MNHNY, CDR2 SVGAGI (reference sequence). This CDR3 spans 15 amino acids.

The rearrangement links TRBV28 to TRBJ1-2; D remains ambiguous. CDR3 length: 12 amino acids. Trimming took 3 bases from V and 3 from J, leaving 5 bases between them. Germline values: CDR1 MDHEN, CDR2 SYDVKM. CDR3 nucleotide sequence: TGTGCCAGCAGTTTGGCAGACTATGGCTACACCTTC. This translates into CASSLADYGYTF.